The text below deals with one T cell receptor (beta chain). Its antigen is still unknown. Base quality data are lacking; no much larger clone is found one base away. The sample's time point label is to be understood as: baseline before first vaccination. Samples from vaccinated people were obtained from the UK trials COV001 and COV002, which included a single-blind randomized controlled phase 2/3 trial of AZD1222 (ChAdOx1 nCoV-19) in healthy adults. For TCRbeta chain sequencing, PBMC samples were collected from trial participants at day 0 and at day 28 after the second dose. This specimen belongs to a study of T cell responses to AZD1222 COVID-19 vaccine (dated by TCRdb to 2020 to 2022). Context from the whole study: AZD1222 recipients with second doses at about 4 weeks or about 12 weeks were pooled, because spike-specific TCR depth and breadth did not differ between schedules. A total of over 230 trial participants underwent TCR sequencing, of whom nearly 210 had received two doses of AZD1222 and some 25 had received two doses of the MenACWY control vaccine. Enrollment into the trials was organized by age into subgroups of 18-55, 56-69 and 70-plus years, and those subgroups contained roughly 150, 30 and 60 TCR-sequenced participants, respectively.

The CDR3 regions of human TCRbeta chains were subjected to immunosequencing. On the study's bioinformatics: Repertoire TCRs were checked for matches against a reference library of SARS-CoV-2-specific TCRs that had been generated using the MIRA antigen-specificity platform. Breadth meant the fraction of unique TCRs that were SARS-CoV-2-associated, whereas depth meant the fraction of total T cells that were SARS-CoV-2-associated. Each spike-specific TCR was assigned to its reactive spike region and to a CD4 or CD8 class using the MIRA data. Log10-transformed breadth and depth values were compared by one-way ANOVA with Sidak's multiple comparisons tests. TCRdb's version of the immuneACCESS table is confined to in-frame rearrangements and falls short of the full clone set. An unresolved V gene accounts for under half of the shortfall where checked; the remainder is of unknown origin. The V and J calls and clone size were taken over from that table, and D and trimming were inferred from the DNA. The sample contains approximately 120,000 clones, around nine tenths of them found a single time. 17% of the sample belongs to the ten largest clones.

On the study overall, not on this receptor specifically: In the small 56-69-year group, the increase in depth fell short of significance, most likely because of low power. Participants were mostly white British, with more females than males. The authors suggested clonal diversity may have been underestimated. Epitopes outside the regions mutated in the B.1.351 and B.1.1.7 variants were reportedly recognized by nearly half of the unique spike-specific TCRs. A significant rise in spike-specific TCR breadth and depth was observed after two AZD1222 doses relative to day 0 and relative to MenACWY recipients. Because no day 14 peak-response samples were available, the repertoires could be characterized only after the peak T cell response. Conclusions about previously exposed vaccinees are limited, since just 6 or 7 AZD1222 recipients were seropositive for SARS-CoV-2 at baseline. The whole spike protein was spanned by vaccine-associated CD4 TCRs, and dominant responses were seen in regions 160-218 and 743-854.

Reading from cysteine to phenylalanine, the CDR3 counts 12 amino acids. The sequence is cut down to CDR3 DNA, 36 bases in frame from base 1. Trimming removed 4 bases from V and 7 bases from J, leaving 11 bases between the germline ends. In the germline V gene, CDR1 corresponds to SGHRS and CDR2 to YFSETQ. The receptor chain draws on TRBV5-1 and TRBJ1-1; the D gene is perhaps TRBD1, from 6 matching bases. The sample was peripheral blood, taken on day 0 of AZD1222 vaccination. The sequence was obtained from an adult in good health. CDR3 sequence: CASSPTGYEAFF. In nucleotide form, the sequence is TGCGCCAGCAGCCCGACAGGCTATGAAGCTTTCTTT.